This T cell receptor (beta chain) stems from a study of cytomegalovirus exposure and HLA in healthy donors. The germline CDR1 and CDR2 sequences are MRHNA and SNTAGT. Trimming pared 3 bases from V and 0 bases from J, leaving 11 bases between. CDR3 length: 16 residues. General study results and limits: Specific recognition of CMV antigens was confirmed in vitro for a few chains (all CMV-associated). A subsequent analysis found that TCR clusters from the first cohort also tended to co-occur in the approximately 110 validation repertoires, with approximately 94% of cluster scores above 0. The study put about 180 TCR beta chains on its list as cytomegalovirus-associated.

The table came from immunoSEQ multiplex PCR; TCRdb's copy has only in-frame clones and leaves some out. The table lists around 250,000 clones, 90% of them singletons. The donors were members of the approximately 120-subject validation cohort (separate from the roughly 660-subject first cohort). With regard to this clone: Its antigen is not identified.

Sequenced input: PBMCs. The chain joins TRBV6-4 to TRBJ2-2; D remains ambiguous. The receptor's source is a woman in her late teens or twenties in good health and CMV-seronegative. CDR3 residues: CASSERAASNTGELFF. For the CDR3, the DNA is TGTGCCAGCAGTGAGCGCGCCGCCTCGAACACCGGGGAGCTGTTTTTT.